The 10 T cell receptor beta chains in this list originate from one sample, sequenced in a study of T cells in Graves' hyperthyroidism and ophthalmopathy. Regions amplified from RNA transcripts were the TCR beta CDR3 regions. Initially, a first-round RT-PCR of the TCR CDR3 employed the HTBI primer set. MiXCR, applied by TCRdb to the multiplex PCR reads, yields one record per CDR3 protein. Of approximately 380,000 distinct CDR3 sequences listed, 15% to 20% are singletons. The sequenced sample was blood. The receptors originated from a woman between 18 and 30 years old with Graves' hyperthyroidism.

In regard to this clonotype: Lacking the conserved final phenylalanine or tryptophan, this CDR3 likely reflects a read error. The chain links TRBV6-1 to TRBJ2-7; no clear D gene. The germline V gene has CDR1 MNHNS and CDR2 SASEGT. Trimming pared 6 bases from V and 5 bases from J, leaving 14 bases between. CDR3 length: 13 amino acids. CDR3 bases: TGTGCCAGCAGAAACGGATTTTGGAACGAGCAGTACTAC. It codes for CASRNGFWNEQYY.

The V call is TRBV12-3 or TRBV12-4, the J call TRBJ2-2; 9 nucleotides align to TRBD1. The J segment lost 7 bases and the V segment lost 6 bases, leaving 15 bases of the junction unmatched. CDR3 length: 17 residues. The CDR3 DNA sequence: TGTGCCAGCAGGCCGGGACAGGGAATCCCGAAGGTCGGGGAGCTGTTTTTT. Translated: CASRPGQGIPKVGELFF.

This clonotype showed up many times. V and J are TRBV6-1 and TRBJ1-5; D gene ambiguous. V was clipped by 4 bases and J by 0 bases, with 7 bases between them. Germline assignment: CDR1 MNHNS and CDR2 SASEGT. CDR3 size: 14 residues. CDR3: CASSVDRSNQPQHF. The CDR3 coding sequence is TGTGCCAGCAGTGTAGACCGTAGCAATCAGCCCCAGCATTTT.

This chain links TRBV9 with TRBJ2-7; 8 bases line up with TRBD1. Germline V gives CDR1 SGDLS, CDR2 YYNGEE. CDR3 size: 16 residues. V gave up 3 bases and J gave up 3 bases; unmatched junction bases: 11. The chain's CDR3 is CASSAQGQGTGYEQYF. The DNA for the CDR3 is TGTGCCAGCAGCGCCCAAGGACAGGGAACGGGCTACGAGCAGTACTTC. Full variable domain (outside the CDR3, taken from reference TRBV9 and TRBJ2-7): DSGVTQTPKHLITATGQRVTLRCSPRSGDLSVYWYQQSLDQGLQFLIQYYNGEERAKGNILERFSAQQFPDLHSELNLSSLELGDSALYFCASSAQGQGTGYEQYFGPGTRLTVT.

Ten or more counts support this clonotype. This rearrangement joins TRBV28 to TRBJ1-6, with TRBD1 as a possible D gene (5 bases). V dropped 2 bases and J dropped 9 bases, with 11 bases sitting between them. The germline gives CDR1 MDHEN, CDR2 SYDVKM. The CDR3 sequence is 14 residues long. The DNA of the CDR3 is TGTGCCAGCAGTTTAATTCGGGGACTTTCACCCCTCCACTTT. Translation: CASSLIRGLSPLHF.

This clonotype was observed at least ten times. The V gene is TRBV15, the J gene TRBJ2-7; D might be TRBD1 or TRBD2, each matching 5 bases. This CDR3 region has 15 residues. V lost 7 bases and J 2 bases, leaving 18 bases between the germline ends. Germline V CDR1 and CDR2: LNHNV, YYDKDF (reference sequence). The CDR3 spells CATTSLPGSPYEQYF. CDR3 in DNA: TGTGCCACCACGTCTTTGCCAGGGAGTCCCTACGAGCAGTACTTC.

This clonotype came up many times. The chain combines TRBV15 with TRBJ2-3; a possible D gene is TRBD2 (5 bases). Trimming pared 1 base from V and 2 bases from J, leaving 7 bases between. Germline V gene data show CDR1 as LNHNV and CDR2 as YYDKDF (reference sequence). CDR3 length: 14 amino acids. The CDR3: CATSRGTHTDTQYF. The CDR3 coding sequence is TGTGCCACCAGCAGAGGGACTCACACAGATACGCAGTATTTT.

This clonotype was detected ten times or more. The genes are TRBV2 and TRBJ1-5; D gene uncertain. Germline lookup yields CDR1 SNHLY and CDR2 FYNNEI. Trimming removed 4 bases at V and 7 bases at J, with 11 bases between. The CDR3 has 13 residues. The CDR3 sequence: CASSGTADQPQHF. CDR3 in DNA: TGTGCCAGCAGTGGGACCGCGGACCAGCCCCAGCATTTT.

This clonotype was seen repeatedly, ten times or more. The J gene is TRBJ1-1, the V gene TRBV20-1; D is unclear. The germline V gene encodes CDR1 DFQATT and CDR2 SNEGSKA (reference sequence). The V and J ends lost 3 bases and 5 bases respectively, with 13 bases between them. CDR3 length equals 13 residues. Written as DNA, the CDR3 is TGCAGTGCTAGTGCAGGTTTGGGGACTGAAGCTTTCTTT. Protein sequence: CSASAGLGTEAFF.

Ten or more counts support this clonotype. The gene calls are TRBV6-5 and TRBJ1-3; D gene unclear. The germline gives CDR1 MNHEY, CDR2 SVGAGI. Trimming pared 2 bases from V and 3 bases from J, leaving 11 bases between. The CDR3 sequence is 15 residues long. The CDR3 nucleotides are TGTGCCAGCAGTTACGAGGGAACGGGTGGAAACACCATATATTTT. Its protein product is CASSYEGTGGNTIYF.